This T cell receptor (beta chain) appears in the sequencing data of a study of OX40 agonist ivuxolimab in advanced cancers. Across the whole study: Every patient in dose escalation had hepatocellular carcinoma, melanoma, renal cell or head and neck cancer. The eligibility criteria allowed prior anti-PD-1, anti-PD-L1 or anti-CTLA-4 therapy, and roughly 39% had some.

Data came from immunoSEQ multiplex PCR; TCRdb stores just in-frame clones and leaves some out. This sample has roughly 80,000 clones, with roughly 84% found just once. CDR3 length: 15 residues. V gave up 3 bases and J gave up 10 bases; unmatched junction bases: 13. Germline-derived CDR1 and CDR2 are MNHEY and SMNVEV (reference sequence). The specimen comprised CD4+ or CD8+ T cells sorted from blood, sampled in a trial of the OX40 agonist ivuxolimab. This chain links TRBV27 with TRBJ1-1, with 8 bases identical to TRBD1. This TCR was recovered from an adult with an advanced solid tumor such as melanoma, head and neck, liver or kidney cancer. The CDR3: CASSFTYRGSRGAFF. The DNA for the CDR3 is TGTGCCAGCAGTTTCACCTACAGGGGGTCCCGCGGAGCTTTCTTT.